These 27 T cell receptor beta chains came from one sample sequenced in a study of cytomegalovirus exposure and HLA in healthy donors (dated by TCRdb to about 2017). The protocol used for the library was the immunoSEQ multiplex PCR assay. For the multiplex PCR, a mixture combining 60 forward primers for TCR Vbeta segments and 13 reverse primers for TCR Jbeta segments was used. Drawn from immuneACCESS, this table holds only the in-frame rearrangements with V and J called that TCRdb kept. Clones are partly lost; checked studies trace under half to an unresolved V gene and leave the rest unexplained. The sample's table lists a count of about 170,000 clones. The top ten clones comprise 1% to 1.5% of the sample. The sample was PBMCs. The source of these receptors is a woman aged 55-69 years in good health and CMV-seronegative.

The chain employs TRBV19 and TRBJ2-3, with 9 nucleotides matching TRBD1. Germline CDR1 reads LNHDA; CDR2 reads SQIVND (reference sequence). The V and J ends lost 6 bases and 3 bases, in that order; junction bases with no gene match: 7. The CDR3 loop spans 15 amino acids. In nucleotides, the CDR3 is TGTGCCAGTAGCGACGGGACAGGGAGGACAGATACGCAGTATTTT. This sequence encodes CASSDGTGRTDTQYF.

The rearrangement links TRBV2 to TRBJ2-3, with D maybe TRBD2 (5 bases). Per the germline V gene, CDR1 is SNHLY and CDR2 is FYNNEI. The V end lost 1 base, the J end lost 4 bases, and 9 bases lay between the germline ends. The CDR3 length is 14 residues. The CDR3 DNA reads as TGTGCCAGCAGTGAAGGCGGAGGAGCAGATACGCAGTATTTT. Protein sequence: CASSEGGGADTQYF.

The chain has TRBV14 and TRBJ2-2, with 12 bases lining up with TRBD1. The V gene's germline CDR1 is SGHDN and CDR2 FVKESK. The CDR3 consists of 16 residues. After removal of 6 bases from V and 5 bases from J, the junction contained 7 bases not matched to a gene. The CDR3 DNA follows: TGTGCCAGCAGTCGGGGGACAGGGGGCCGGACCGGGGAGCTGTTTTTT. Protein product: CASSRGTGGRTGELFF.

V and J are TRBV18 and TRBJ2-7; 8 bases map to TRBD1. With V trimmed by 6 bases and J by 3 bases, 10 bases remained unmatched. CDR1 and CDR2 (germline): KGHSH, LQKENI. CDR3 length: 15 amino acids. The CDR3: CASSGGQGTGYEQYF. The CDR3 region has the DNA TGTGCCAGCTCGGGAGGACAGGGAACGGGCTACGAGCAGTACTTC. The whole variable domain, remainder taken from reference TRBV18 and TRBJ2-7, is NAGVMQNPRHLVRRRGQEARLRCSPMKGHSHVYWYRQLPEEGLKFMVYLQKENIIDESGMPKERFSAEFPKEGPSILRIQQVVRGDSAAYFCASSGGQGTGYEQYFGPGTRLTVT.

The rearrangement joins TRBV2 to TRBJ2-7; 7 bases align to TRBD2. This CDR3 spans 14 amino acids. Per germline, CDR1 SNHLY and CDR2 FYNNEI. V lost 6 bases, J lost 5 bases, and 10 bases stayed unmatched. The DNA of the CDR3 is TGTGCCAGCAGCCGAGGGAGGGATCCCCACGAGCAGTACTTC. It is translated as CASSRGRDPHEQYF.

This chain joins TRBV5-1 and TRBJ2-1, with 10 nucleotides matching TRBD2. The CDR3 runs to 16 residues. CDR1 and CDR2 (germline): SGHRS, YFSETQ. The trim removed 0 bases at V and 2 bases at J, leaving 2 bases unmatched. The CDR3 spells CASSLESGGAYNEQFF. Here the CDR3 DNA reads TGCGCCAGCAGCTTGGAGAGCGGGGGGGCCTACAATGAGCAGTTCTTC.

This rearrangement joins TRBV4-1 to TRBJ1-1; D call uncertain. CDR3 length: 14 amino acids. Trimming removed 5 bases from V and 0 bases from J, with 10 bases in between. The germline gives CDR1 MGHRA, CDR2 YSYEKL. DNA for the CDR3: TGCGCCAGCAGCGTCGGACTGATGAACACTGAAGCTTTCTTT. Amino acids: CASSVGLMNTEAFF.

The V call is TRBV6-5, the J call TRBJ2-7; TRBD2 agrees at 11 bases. The CDR3 runs to 14 residues. V gave up 5 bases and J gave up 3 bases; unmatched junction bases: 3. Germline-derived CDR1 and CDR2 are MNHEY and SVGAGI. CDR3 sequence (DNA): TGTGCCAGCAGTGCTGGACTAGCGGGCTACGAGCAGTACTTC. Residues: CASSAGLAGYEQYF.

The rearrangement joins TRBV6-5 to TRBJ2-2, with D possibly matching TRBD1 (5 bases). Germline V gene lookup returns CDR1 MNHEY and CDR2 SVGAGI. The CDR3 is 14 amino acids. Trimming left V 5 bases short and J 7 bases short, with 14 bases between. The DNA for the CDR3 is TGTGCCAGCAGTCGCGCAGGGCGAGTCGGGGAGCTGTTTTTT. Its translation: CASSRAGRVGELFF.

The chain combines TRBV20-1 with TRBJ2-4, with unresolved D. V was clipped by 6 bases and J by 9 bases, with 9 bases between them. Germline assignment: CDR1 DFQATT and CDR2 SNEGSKA (reference sequence). The CDR3 extends over 10 amino acids. The CDR3 DNA sequence: TGCAGTGCCGCGGTAGCCATTCAGTACTTC. It specifies CSAAVAIQYF.

This chain links TRBV6-5 with TRBJ2-5; D perhaps matches TRBD1 (6 bases). Judging by the DNA end, TRBJ2-7 fits better; the J call may be wrong. The CDR3 loop spans 13 amino acids. Germline CDR1 is MNHEY and CDR2 is SVGAGI. CDR3 residues: CASSYSQGNEQYF. In nucleotides, the CDR3 is TGTGCCAGCAGTTACTCGCAGGGGAACGAGCAGTACTTC.

This chain connects TRBV18 to TRBJ1-1, with TRBD1 matching over 9 bases. Germline V gene lookup returns CDR1 KGHSH and CDR2 LQKENI. Losses at the gene ends were 0 bases for V and 4 bases for J; bases not matched to a gene: 3. The CDR3 is 15 amino acids. The CDR3 coding sequence is TGTGCCAGCTCACCACCGGGACAGGGCGCCACTGAAGCTTTCTTT. This codes for CASSPPGQGATEAFF.

The V call is TRBV7-8, the J call TRBJ1-5; no clear D. V lost 4 bases, J lost 10 bases, and 11 bases lay in between. The CDR3 has 12 residues. Germline CDR1 SGHVS, CDR2 FQNEAQ. In DNA, the CDR3 is TGTGCCAGCAGCTCCGCCGGTAGTCCCCAGCATTTT. Protein: CASSSAGSPQHF.

The rearrangement joins TRBV11-2 to TRBJ1-4, with D possibly being TRBD1 (5 bases). Germline lookup yields CDR1 SGHAT and CDR2 FQNNGV. The V end lost 2 bases, the J end lost 7 bases, and 14 bases lay between the germline ends. The CDR3 covers 15 residues. This chain's CDR3 is CASSLSGASVEKLFF. The CDR3 region has the DNA TGTGCCAGCAGCTTAAGTGGGGCATCGGTTGAAAAACTGTTTTTT.

This sequence joins TRBV11-2 and TRBJ2-2; TRBD1 is a possible D gene (5 bases). The CDR3 consists of 15 residues. In germline, CDR1 is SGHAT, CDR2 FQNNGV. Trimming shortened V by 3 bases and J by 2 bases, and 10 bases separated the two germline ends. CDR3 in DNA: TGTGCCAGCAGCTTGGGAAGGGGCAACACCGGGGAGCTGTTTTTT. Amino acid sequence: CASSLGRGNTGELFF.

The chain is built from TRBV4-1 and TRBJ2-1; 9 bases match TRBD1. V lost 2 bases to trimming and J lost 7 bases; unmatched junction nucleotides: 9. The CDR3 extends over 16 amino acids. Germline V gene data show CDR1 as MGHRA and CDR2 as YSYEKL. CDR3 sequence reads: CASSQPGQGLGNEQFF. The CDR3 DNA is TGCGCCAGCAGCCAACCGGGACAGGGTTTAGGAAATGAGCAGTTCTTC.

The chain joins TRBV5-1 to TRBJ2-5; 10 bases map to TRBD2. V lost 0 bases and J lost 4; bases outside the gene matches: 9. Germline CDR1 reads SGHRS; CDR2 reads YFSETQ. This CDR3 spans 17 amino acids. The CDR3 here is CASSLEAGGSSGETQYF. In nucleotides, the CDR3 is TGCGCCAGCAGCTTGGAAGCGGGGGGGAGCTCGGGAGAGACCCAGTACTTC.

The chain couples TRBV5-1 to TRBJ1-1, with 7 bases that match TRBD1. Per the germline V gene, CDR1 is SGHRS and CDR2 is YFSETQ. The CDR3 contains 16 residues. Trimming cost V 4 bases and J 5 bases; bases outside gene matches: 14. CDR3 coding DNA: TGCGCCAGCAGCCTTAAGACAGGGTTTGACTCAACTGAAGCTTTCTTT. It yields the protein CASSLKTGFDSTEAFF.

This sequence joins TRBV9 and TRBJ1-4; 7 nucleotides line up with TRBD1. Looked up from germline, CDR1 is SGDLS and CDR2 is YYNGEE. V was pared by 2 bases and J by 0 bases, with 10 bases of the junction left unmatched. The CDR3 sequence is 18 residues long. This CDR3 is CASSVSGGTAATNEKLFF. The CDR3 bases are TGTGCCAGCAGCGTTTCCGGAGGGACAGCTGCAACTAATGAAAAACTGTTTTTT.

J is TRBJ2-1 and V is TRBV6-1; D perhaps matches TRBD1 (5 bases). Trimming left V 4 bases short and J 4 bases short, with 14 bases between. This CDR3 has 15 amino acids. Looked up from germline, CDR1 is MNHNS and CDR2 is SASEGT. The CDR3 sequence: CASSVRGAGYNEQFF. CDR3 bases: TGTGCCAGCAGTGTCCGTGGGGCAGGTTACAATGAGCAGTTCTTC.

The chain carries TRBV7-9 and TRBJ1-4; weak D call: TRBD1 (5 bases). The CDR3 covers 14 residues. From germline, CDR1 is SEHNR and CDR2 FQNEAQ (reference sequence). V was clipped by 7 bases and J by 5 bases, with 14 bases between them. CDR3 nucleotide sequence: TGTGCCAGCACCGCGGGACGGATAAATGAAAAACTGTTTTTT. Translation: CASTAGRINEKLFF.

The chain combines TRBV5-1 with TRBJ1-1; 7 nucleotides align to TRBD1. Germline-derived CDR1 and CDR2 are SGHRS and YFSETQ. The CDR3 spans 16 residues. After removal of 3 bases from V and 1 base from J, the junction contained 9 bases not matched to a gene. In DNA, the CDR3 is TGCGCCAGCAGCTCGACAGGCAGGGGGGCGAACACTGAAGCTTTCTTT. Its translation is CASSSTGRGANTEAFF.

The V gene is TRBV7-9, the J gene TRBJ1-1, with a tentative D call TRBD1 (5 bases). This CDR3 has 14 amino acids. Trimming left V 3 bases short and J 0 bases short, with 8 bases between. Germline CDR1 is SEHNR and CDR2 is FQNEAQ (reference sequence). The CDR3 DNA follows: TGTGCCAGCAGCTTGGGGGGAATGAACACTGAAGCTTTCTTT. Protein sequence: CASSLGGMNTEAFF. Full variable domain (missing parts from reference TRBV7-9 and TRBJ1-1): DTGVSQNPRHKITKRGQNVTFRCDPISEHNRLYWYRQTLGQGPEFLTYFQNEAQLEKSRLLSDRFSAERPKGSFSTLEIQRTEQGDSAMYLCASSLGGMNTEAFFGQGTRLTVV.

This sequence joins TRBV10-3 and TRBJ2-7; D is possibly TRBD1 (6 bases). The CDR3 covers 16 residues. The ends were cut back, 4 bases at V and 1 base at J, with 17 bases in the middle. Germline assignment: CDR1 ENHRY and CDR2 SYGVKD. The CDR3 region is CAISGGLGVTSYEQYF. The CDR3 region has the DNA TGTGCCATCAGTGGGGGGCTAGGAGTGACGTCCTACGAGCAGTACTTC.

The V and J genes are TRBV7-8 and TRBJ1-5; D is unresolved. Germline V gives CDR1 SGHVS, CDR2 FQNEAQ. This CDR3 spans 15 amino acids. Between the trimmed V and J ends, which lost 3 bases and 3 bases, there was a span of 12 bases. The CDR3 DNA reads TGTGCCAGCAGCTTGAGCAGGCCGATCAATCAGCCCCAGCATTTT. Translated, it gives CASSLSRPINQPQHF.

The chain has TRBV18 and TRBJ2-2; TRBD1 agrees at 7 bases. Per the germline V gene, CDR1 is KGHSH and CDR2 is LQKENI. This CDR3 spans 16 amino acids. The trim removed 2 bases at V and 7 bases at J, leaving 10 bases unmatched. The CDR3 region has the DNA TGTGCCAGCTCACCAGAGGGACAGCCTCGTAGCGGGGAGCTGTTTTTT. Translation: CASSPEGQPRSGELFF.

The V call is TRBV6-1, the J call TRBJ2-7; unclear D gene. Trimming stripped 8 bases from V and 6 bases from J, with 14 bases between. Germline V CDR1 and CDR2: MNHNS, SASEGT. CDR3 length: 12 residues. The CDR3 is CASLYQTGEQYF. The CDR3 coding sequence is TGTGCCAGCCTCTATCAAACGGGCGAGCAGTACTTC.